The source of this T cell receptor beta chain is a study of CD8+CD57+ T cells in acquired aplastic anemia. The sample holds many counts of this clonotype. Its target is not known. By flow cytometry, patients selected for sequencing had shown an expansion of CD8+CD57+ cells. Findings and caveats of the study: Patients did not significantly differ from controls in CD8+ Simpson's diversity.

Genomic DNA, serving as template, underwent TCR beta VDJ and CDR3 profiling. One entry per CDR3 protein results from TCRdb running MiXCR on the reads. The table has 180,000 or so distinct CDR3 sequences, less than 60% seen once; the top ten hold around 1.8%. The V gene end was trimmed by 2 bases and the J gene end by 4 bases; junction bases not matched to a gene: 5. The CDR3 loop spans 16 amino acids. Germline V gene sequence: CDR1 SGHRS, CDR2 YFSETQ. The chain carries TRBV5-1 and TRBJ2-1; TRBD2 agrees at 11 bases. The sequence was obtained from a human donor with aplastic anemia. Input material: sorted CD4+, CD8+, or CD8+CD57+ T cells (not recorded which) from PBMCs. CDR3 nucleotide sequence: TGCGCCAGCAGCTTTACGGGGACTAGCGGATACAATGAGCAGTTCTTC. Protein product: CASSFTGTSGYNEQFF.